Here is one T cell receptor beta chain with its context. The method was immunoSEQ multiplex PCR; TCRdb's version includes in-frame clones alone and lacks a portion of them. The sample yields under 150,000 clones, about 91% seen once. The sample comes from a study of control samples from healthy donors and cancer patients. V shed 0 bases and J shed 1 base, with 10 bases lying between them. This CDR3 has 15 residues. In germline, CDR1 is SGHRS, CDR2 YFSETQ. The TCR originated in a man aged 35 to 55 in good health. Sequencing used blood. V is TRBV5-1 and J is TRBJ1-1; maybe TRBD1 (5 bases). In DNA form, the CDR3 reads TGCGCCAGCAGCTTGGCGGGACGGGGGAACACTGAAGCTTTCTTT. It specifies CASSLAGRGNTEAFF.